These 9 T cell receptor beta chains share one sample of origin, sequenced in a study of Ad26.COV2.S vaccination and SARS-CoV-2 variants. The treatment denotes: around 19 received Ad26.COV2.S at low or high dose, single or two shots; roughly five received placebo; per-sample allocation not given. All samples were drawn on day 63, counting from the first vaccine or placebo injection. Using immunoSEQ multiplex PCR, the repertoire was profiled, and TCRdb retains in-frame clones only, with some absent. The sample includes 380,000 or so clones, about four fifths of them seen just once. The starting material was peripheral blood, obtained in a trial of Ad26.COV2.S vaccine versus placebo. These receptors all come from a person aged 18-60 years who received the Ad26.COV2.S COVID-19 vaccine or a placebo.

This clone was detected only a few times. The V call is TRBV3-1 (or the pseudogene TRBV3-2), the J call TRBJ1-6; D possibly corresponds to TRBD1 (5 bases). Germline-derived CDR1 and CDR2 are LGHDT and YNNKEL (reference sequence). This CDR3 is 14 amino acids long. V was cut by 7 bases and J by 9 bases, with 16 bases left in between. The CDR3: CASTERGELSPLHF. The DNA for the CDR3 is TGTGCCAGCACGGAACGGGGGGAACTTTCACCCCTCCACTTT.

The CDR3 sequence: CASRAANTGELFF. The CDR3 region has the DNA TGTGCCAGCAGGGCAGCGAACACCGGGGAGCTGTTTTTT. This sequence joins TRBV25-1 and TRBJ2-2; D is unresolved. Trimming shortened V by 6 bases and J by 0 bases, and 5 bases separated the two germline ends. Germline assignment: CDR1 MGHDK and CDR2 SYGVNS. The CDR3 is 13 residues long.

J is TRBJ2-3 and V is TRBV4-1; TRBD2 aligns across 11 bases. This CDR3 is 16 amino acids long. The germline V gene encodes CDR1 MGHRA and CDR2 YSYEKL. After removal of 3 bases from V and 9 bases from J, the junction contained 11 bases not matched to a gene. The CDR3: CASSQGGLAGGYTQYF. The CDR3 nucleotides read TGCGCCAGCAGCCAGGGAGGGCTAGCGGGAGGTTACACGCAGTATTTT.

This clone occurred once. The chain carries TRBV7-8 and TRBJ2-2, with D possibly TRBD2 on 6 matching bases. With 0 bases removed from V and 5 bases from J, the gap between germline ends came to 10 bases. The CDR3 sequence is 15 residues long. Germline CDR1 is SGHVS and CDR2 is FQNEAQ. The CDR3 sequence is CASSLALGLTGELFF. The CDR3 DNA reads TGTGCCAGCAGCTTAGCCCTCGGACTAACCGGGGAGCTGTTTTTT.

The V and J genes are TRBV7-2 and TRBJ1-1; 8 bases are a match to TRBD1. CDR3 length: 15 amino acids. Losses at the gene ends were 5 bases for V and 4 bases for J; bases not matched to a gene: 9. From germline, CDR1 is SGHTA and CDR2 FQGNSA. The CDR3 region has the DNA TGTGCCAGCAGCCCAGACAGGGGATGGGCCACTGAAGCTTTCTTT. Translated: CASSPDRGWATEAFF.

This chain links TRBV11-3 with TRBJ2-3; D gene uncertain. The V gene lost 0 bases and the J gene lost 0 bases, with 4 bases spanning the gap. Germline CDR1 is SGHNT and CDR2 is YENEEA. This CDR3 comprises 14 residues. The CDR3 DNA sequence: TGTGCCAGCAGCTTAGAACTCAGCACAGATACGCAGTATTTT. Translation: CASSLELSTDTQYF.

The rearrangement uses TRBV7-3 and TRBJ2-2; D not certain. This CDR3 has 13 residues. Germline CDR1 SGHTA, CDR2 FQGTGA. Trimming shortened V by 5 bases and J by 6 bases, and 10 bases separated the two germline ends. CDR3 in amino acids: CASSPNRAGELFF. The CDR3 coding sequence is TGTGCCAGCAGCCCGAATAGGGCCGGGGAGCTGTTTTTT.

The chain employs TRBV2 and TRBJ1-1, with D unresolved. Germline V gives CDR1 SNHLY, CDR2 FYNNEI. The CDR3 is 14 residues long. Trimming removed 2 bases from V and 0 bases from J, with 7 bases in between. CDR3 sequence (DNA): TGTGCCAGCAGTGAATGGGAGGTGAACACTGAAGCTTTCTTT. Translated, it gives CASSEWEVNTEAFF. The full variable domain, its missing parts supplied by reference TRBV2 and TRBJ1-1, is EPEVTQTPSHQVTQMGQEVILRCVPISNHLYFYWYRQILGQKVEFLVSFYNNEISEKSEIFDDQFSVERPDGSNFTLKIRSTKLEDSAMYFCASSEWEVNTEAFFGQGTRLTVV.

This rearrangement joins TRBV6-5 to TRBJ1-4; maybe TRBD1 (6 bases). CDR1 and CDR2 from the germline V gene are MNHEY and SVGAGI. The CDR3 length is 15 residues. This chain's CDR3 is CNLDSKGLGNEKLFF. CDR3 sequence (DNA): TGTAATCTGGACAGTAAGGGCCTAGGGAATGAAAAACTGTTTTTT.